This TCR beta chain comes out of a study of OX40 agonist ivuxolimab in advanced cancers. Using immunoSEQ multiplex PCR, the repertoire was profiled, and TCRdb retains in-frame clones only, with some absent. The sample yields about 20,000 clones, under 90% seen once. This clonotype was obtained from an adult with an advanced solid tumor such as melanoma, head and neck, liver or kidney cancer. This material consisted of CD4+ or CD8+ T cells sorted from blood, taken in a trial of the OX40 agonist ivuxolimab.

DNA for the CDR3: TGTGCCAGCAGTTACGTAGCGGGGGTTTCCTACGAGCAGTACTTC. It encodes CASSYVAGVSYEQYF. This chain joins TRBV6-5 and TRBJ2-7, with 9 bases that match TRBD2. The CDR3 sequence is 15 residues long. The junction had 3 bases not matched to a gene; V was cut back by 2 bases and J by 1 base. Per germline, CDR1 MNHEY and CDR2 SVGAGI.